Listed here are 28 T cell receptor beta chains from one sample, sequenced in a study of CD8 T cells in ankylosing spondylitis (dated 2017 in TCRdb). Broader findings and caveats from the paper: A TCR beta motif of about 8 highly homologous amino acid variants appeared characteristic of blood from ankylosing spondylitis patients.

No antigens are known for them. The library was obtained by 5' RACE. TCRdb names Illumina HiSeq 2500 as the instrument used. TCRdb trimmed the raw reads at Q25, called clones with MiXCR and kept productive beta chains. Rows with one shared CDR3 protein collapse into an entry with the most common genes and DNA. This sample has roughly 300,000 distinct CDR3 sequences in its table, and around 7.6% of those were observed once. The top ten constitute just over 14% of the sample. Sequenced sample: blood, either unsorted or a sorted T cell fraction (not recorded which). All receptors derive from a male donor with ankylosing spondylitis.

As concerns this clonotype: This clone may be a read error of a much larger clone one base away. The rearrangement links TRBV20-1 to TRBJ2-7; maybe TRBD1 (5 bases). CDR3 length equals 13 residues. From germline, CDR1 is DFQATT and CDR2 SNEGSKA (reference sequence). CDR3 DNA: TGCAGTGCTAGAGAGGCCAGGGCCTACGACCAGTACTTC. It yields the protein CSAREARAYDQYF.

There are a few counts of this clonotype. This chain joins TRBV3-1 and TRBJ2-1; 14 bases agree with TRBD2. The J segment lost 3 bases and the V segment lost 6 bases, leaving 4 bases of the junction unmatched. The CDR3 has 16 amino acids. Germline loops: CDR1 LGHDT, CDR2 YNNKEL (reference sequence). Written as DNA, the CDR3 is TGTGCCAGCAGTCCGGGGACTAGCGGGAGCTACAATGAGCAGTTCTTC. The encoded protein is CASSPGTSGSYNEQFF.

The chain is built from TRBV11-1 and TRBJ2-1; D is perhaps TRBD1 or TRBD2 (7 bases each). Germline V gives CDR1 SGHAT, CDR2 FQDESV (reference sequence). CDR3 length equals 16 residues. V lost 5 bases and J lost 0, with 14 bases in between. CDR3 nucleotide sequence: TGTGCCAGCAGCCAGGGGGGCGGGAGCTCCTACAATGAGCAGTTCTTC. It is translated as CASSQGGGSSYNEQFF.

The chain carries TRBV29-1 and TRBJ2-6; 8 bases match TRBD1. With V trimmed by 6 bases and J by 0 bases, 7 bases remained unmatched. Germline V gene sequence: CDR1 SQVTM, CDR2 ANQGSEA. This CDR3 has 16 amino acids. The CDR3, as DNA: TGCAGCGTGTCCGGGACAGGTAGCTCTGGGGCCAACGTCCTGACTTTC. Translation: CSVSGTGSSGANVLTF.

This chain links TRBV20-1 with TRBJ2-7, with 7 positions matching TRBD2. With 0 bases clipped from V and 2 bases from J, the junction kept 10 bases outside the gene matches. The CDR3 loop spans 16 amino acids. Germline V gives CDR1 DFQATT, CDR2 SNEGSKA (reference sequence). DNA for the CDR3: TGCAGTGCTAGAGATCAGCGGGGACTGCGACCCTACGAGCAGTACTTC. As protein: CSARDQRGLRPYEQYF.

This clonotype was detected a few times. V and J are TRBV7-6 and TRBJ2-7; D remains unclear. Per germline, CDR1 SGHVS and CDR2 FNYEAQ. This CDR3 region has 16 residues. The V gene lost 1 base and the J gene lost 3 bases, with 16 bases spanning the gap. CDR3 residues: CASSLVGRTSYYEQYF. The CDR3 DNA reads as TGTGCCAGCAGCTTAGTAGGTCGGACCTCCTACTACGAGCAGTACTTC.

This clonotype was recorded a few times. The rearrangement uses TRBV7-3 and TRBJ2-2; 10 positions agree with TRBD1. Germline CDR1 reads SGHTA; CDR2 reads FQGTGA. With 1 base clipped from V and 8 bases from J, the junction kept 7 bases outside the gene matches. This CDR3 contains 16 residues. DNA for the CDR3: TGTGCCAGCAGCTTAAGAGGACAGGGGGTTTCTGGGGAGCTGTTTTTT. As protein: CASSLRGQGVSGELFF.

The chain has TRBV29-1 and TRBJ2-1; 9 bases match TRBD2. The CDR3 totals 14 residues. Germline V gene sequence: CDR1 SQVTM, CDR2 ANQGSEA. J gave up 7 bases and V 3 bases, and 7 bases lay outside the gene matches. The CDR3 protein is CSVDSGSARNEQFF. The CDR3 DNA sequence: TGCAGCGTTGATAGCGGGAGCGCGAGGAATGAGCAGTTCTTC.

The rearrangement links TRBV2 to TRBJ1-2; TRBD1 matches 8 bases. CDR3 length equals 14 residues. V was clipped by 3 bases and J by 7 bases; unmatched bases: 7. The germline CDR1 and CDR2 sequences are SNHLY and FYNNEI. CDR3 protein: CASSDGQGAVGYTF. CDR3 sequence (DNA): TGTGCCAGCAGTGATGGGCAGGGGGCGGTTGGCTACACCTTC.

This rearrangement joins TRBV4-2 to TRBJ2-7; 9 bases line up with TRBD2. Germline assignment: CDR1 LGHNA and CDR2 YNFKEQ. V lost 2 bases and J lost 0; bases outside the gene matches: 2. The CDR3 extends over 15 amino acids. The CDR3 here is CASSQPSGNSYEQYF. The CDR3 DNA reads as TGTGCCAGCAGCCAACCTAGCGGGAACTCCTACGAGCAGTACTTC.

This clonotype was observed at least ten times. The chain uses TRBV25-1 and TRBJ2-7; 8 nucleotides align to TRBD2. J lost 4 bases, V lost 6 bases, and 8 bases had no gene match. The CDR3 has 14 residues. Germline CDR1 and CDR2: MGHDK and SYGVNS. The DNA of the CDR3 is TGTGCCAGCAGCCCAGCGGGAGAACTTTACGAGCAGTACTTC. Its translation is CASSPAGELYEQYF.

The chain joins TRBV20-1 to TRBJ2-3, with D possibly TRBD1 on 5 matching bases. The V end was cut by 3 bases, the J end by 0 bases, with 13 bases between. Germline CDR1 DFQATT, CDR2 SNEGSKA (reference sequence). CDR3 length: 15 amino acids. The CDR3 DNA reads as TGCAGTGCTAGTCAGGGAAGCGCTAGCACAGATACGCAGTATTTT. This codes for CSASQGSASTDTQYF.

This clonotype came up a few times. This chain joins TRBV20-1 and TRBJ1-5; the match to TRBD1 covers 7 bases. Germline V gene lookup returns CDR1 DFQATT and CDR2 SNEGSKA (reference sequence). The ends lost 6 bases at V and 0 bases at J; junction bases unmatched: 8. The CDR3 spans 15 residues. CDR3 region: CSATGAPYSNQPQHF. The CDR3 bases are TGCAGTGCAACAGGGGCCCCTTATAGCAATCAGCCCCAGCATTTT.

This clonotype has at least ten counts. V and J are TRBV29-1 and TRBJ2-5; D gene ambiguous. CDR1 and CDR2 from the germline V gene are SQVTM and ANQGSEA. The CDR3 contains 12 residues. Trimming removed 8 bases at V and 5 bases at J, with 15 bases between. CDR3 DNA sequence: TGCAGCCCTCGGGCGGTTGGGGAGACCCAGTACTTC. Its translation: CSPRAVGETQYF.

This clonotype was recorded many times. The DNA for the CDR3 is TGCAGCGTTGACTATATACTAAGGACAGGGGGATCCTATGGCTACACCTTC. Amino acids: CSVDYILRTGGSYGYTF. The V and J genes are TRBV29-1 and TRBJ1-2; TRBD1 aligns across 10 bases. J gave up 4 bases and V 3 bases, and 14 bases lay outside the gene matches. Germline values: CDR1 SQVTM, CDR2 ANQGSEA. The CDR3 runs to 17 residues. The complete variable domain, with remaining parts taken from reference TRBV29-1 and TRBJ1-2, reads SAVISQKPSRDICQRGTSLTIQCQVDSQVTMMFWYRQQPGQSLTLIATANQGSEATYESGFVIDKFPISRPNLTFSTLTVSNMSPEDSSIYLCSVDYILRTGGSYGYTFGSGTRLTVV.

The V call is TRBV12-3 or TRBV12-4, the J call TRBJ2-7; TRBD1 agrees at 11 bases. V lost 5 bases, J lost 0 bases, and 15 bases stayed unmatched. The CDR3 has 19 amino acids. CDR3 in DNA: TGTGCCAGCAGTCAAGGGACAGGGGGTCCTTTTTTGAGCTCCTACGAGCAGTACTTC. Amino acid sequence: CASSQGTGGPFLSSYEQYF.

This clonotype was seen only a few times. The V call is TRBV29-1, the J call TRBJ1-1; D gene ambiguous. The CDR3 is made up of 11 amino acids. CDR1 is SQVTM, CDR2 ANQGSEA, per germline. Trimming left V 5 bases short and J 4 bases short, with 8 bases between. The CDR3 DNA follows: TGCAGCGTTCAGCCTACCACTGAAGCTTTCTTT. This encodes CSVQPTTEAFF. Together with reference TRBV29-1 and TRBJ1-1, the CDR3 gives the full variable domain: SAVISQKPSRDICQRGTSLTIQCQVDSQVTMMFWYRQQPGQSLTLIATANQGSEATYESGFVIDKFPISRPNLTFSTLTVSNMSPEDSSIYLCSVQPTTEAFFGQGTRLTVV.

This clonotype has only a few counts. The rearrangement uses TRBV6-1 and TRBJ2-7; D is perhaps TRBD1 (6 bases). CDR3 length: 14 residues. Deletions cut 7 bases from V and 4 bases from J, with 17 bases between. From germline, CDR1 is MNHNS and CDR2 SASEGT. The CDR3 loop reads CASNDQGTFYEQYF. The CDR3 DNA is TGTGCCAGCAATGACCAGGGGACCTTTTACGAGCAGTACTTC.

This clonotype was counted many times. The rearrangement uses TRBV9 and TRBJ2-5, with D maybe TRBD1 (5 bases). Deletions cut 4 bases from V and 5 bases from J, with 12 bases between. Germline V lookup: CDR1 SGDLS, CDR2 YYNGEE. The CDR3 sequence is 13 residues long. CDR3 in amino acids: CASSPDSEETQYF. CDR3 DNA: TGTGCCAGCAGCCCAGACAGTGAGGAGACCCAGTACTTC.

This clonotype appeared a few times. CDR3 amino acids: CASSPTGGVDYGYTF. The CDR3 coding sequence is TGCGCCAGCAGCCCCACAGGGGGCGTAGACTATGGCTACACCTTC. The V gene is TRBV4-3, the J gene TRBJ1-2, with TRBD1 matching 9 bases. The CDR3 totals 15 residues. The germline V gene has CDR1 LGHNA and CDR2 YSLEER. V lost 4 bases to trimming and J lost 3 bases; unmatched junction nucleotides: 6.

This clonotype was seen only a few times. The rearrangement links TRBV2 to TRBJ2-2; 9 bases align to TRBD1. The CDR3 is 15 residues long. Unmatched junction bases numbered 4, after V lost 5 bases and J lost 3 bases. Germline assignment: CDR1 SNHLY and CDR2 FYNNEI. In DNA form, the CDR3 reads TGTGCCAGCAGTCAAACAGGGGGCCACACCGGGGAGCTGTTTTTT. Translation gives CASSQTGGHTGELFF.

This chain uses TRBV5-5 with TRBJ1-1, with D possibly TRBD1 on 5 matching bases. The CDR3 loop spans 15 amino acids. Germline V gene data show CDR1 as SGHKS and CDR2 as YYEKEE (reference sequence). The V gene lost 0 bases and the J gene lost 3 bases, with 12 bases spanning the gap. The CDR3 bases are TGTGCCAGCAGCTTGGTCCAGGGTGCGGACACTGAAGCTTTCTTT. It is translated as CASSLVQGADTEAFF.

This clonotype was detected a few times. V usage is TRBV6-2 or TRBV6-3 and J usage is TRBJ2-5, with D hard to call. The length of the CDR3 is 14 residues. Deletions cut 6 bases from V and 0 bases from J, with 11 bases between. From germline, CDR1 is MNHEY and CDR2 SVGEGT. The chain's CDR3 is CASSPLPYQETQYF. DNA for the CDR3: TGTGCCAGCAGCCCCCTACCGTACCAAGAGACCCAGTACTTC.

A few counts support this clonotype. The chain employs TRBV27 and TRBJ2-7; 11 nucleotides agree with TRBD2. The trim removed 7 bases at V and 2 bases at J, leaving 7 bases unmatched. The CDR3 covers 15 residues. In germline, CDR1 is MNHEY, CDR2 SMNVEV (reference sequence). CDR3 protein: CASTGRLAGTYEQYF. The CDR3 nucleotides are TGTGCCAGCACGGGGAGACTAGCGGGGACCTACGAGCAGTACTTC.

This clonotype was picked up a small number of times. The chain uses TRBV5-1 and TRBJ2-7, with 13 bases identical to TRBD2. From germline, CDR1 is SGHRS and CDR2 YFSETQ. The CDR3 is 15 residues long. V was pared by 3 bases and J by 6 bases, with 6 bases of the junction left unmatched. The CDR3 loop is CASSSGTSGNREQYF. CDR3 DNA: TGCGCCAGCAGCTCCGGGACTAGCGGGAATCGCGAGCAGTACTTC.

This clonotype was counted between two and nine times. V and J are TRBV28 and TRBJ2-7; the D is unclear. Trimming removed 7 bases at V and 2 bases at J, with 15 bases between. CDR1 and CDR2 (germline): MDHEN, SYDVKM. This CDR3 region has 14 residues. The CDR3 is CASNIRLRAYEQYF. In DNA form, the CDR3 reads TGTGCCAGCAACATAAGACTGCGAGCCTACGAGCAGTACTTC.

There are a few counts of this clonotype. This chain uses TRBV19 with TRBJ2-2, with D uncertain. V lost 7 bases and J lost 0, with 12 bases in between. Per germline, CDR1 LNHDA and CDR2 SQIVND (reference sequence). The CDR3 is made up of 15 amino acids. CDR3 DNA: TGTGCCAGTACTCTAGGCACGACGAACACCGGGGAGCTGTTTTTT. Protein product: CASTLGTTNTGELFF.

V is TRBV2 and J is TRBJ2-1; D is possibly TRBD2 (7 bases). The length of the CDR3 is 17 residues. Trimming cost V 5 bases and J 6 bases, with 23 bases left between them. The V gene's germline CDR1 is SNHLY and CDR2 FYNNEI. CDR3 bases: TGTGCCAGCAGTCCCCGAATTCGAACAGGGAGGGCCAATGAGCAGTTCTTC. Translated: CASSPRIRTGRANEQFF. The whole variable domain, remainder taken from reference TRBV2 and TRBJ2-1, is EPEVTQTPSHQVTQMGQEVILRCVPISNHLYFYWYRQILGQKVEFLVSFYNNEISEKSEIFDDQFSVERPDGSNFTLKIRSTKLEDSAMYFCASSPRIRTGRANEQFFGPGTRLTVL.